Following are 28 T cell receptor beta chains from one sample sequenced in a study of regulatory T cells in long-lasting Graves disease. Time point in this sample: newly diagnosed GD, antithyroid drugs for less than 3 months. PBMC-extracted RNA yielded the TCR library. Arm-PCR with iRepertoire HTBI primers amplified the CDR3 regions for these TCR beta libraries. From the multiplex PCR reads, TCRdb called clonotypes with MiXCR, one entry per CDR3 protein. Counted here are hundreds of thousands of distinct CDR3 sequences, roughly 14% occurring once; the ten biggest clones make up 10%. In addition, the sample was reused for a study of T cells in Graves' hyperthyroidism and ophthalmopathy.

The starting material was peripheral blood mononuclear cells (PBMCs), obtained at new diagnosis, from a patient treated with antithyroid drugs. The receptors derive from a man between 25 and 39 years old with Graves disease.

This clonotype was recorded at least ten times. The chain joins TRBV18 to TRBJ1-1; D unclear. V was shortened by 1 base and J by 3 bases, with 18 bases between the two germline ends. The CDR3 length is 17 residues. Germline-derived CDR1 and CDR2 are KGHSH and LQKENI. CDR3 sequence: CASSPRGRPRLDTEAFF. CDR3 nucleotide sequence: TGTGCCAGCTCACCACGAGGCAGGCCGAGGTTGGACACTGAAGCTTTCTTT.

This clonotype was observed at least ten times. The J gene is TRBJ1-6, the V gene TRBV27, with D tentatively TRBD1 (5 bases). The CDR3 has 15 residues. Between the trimmed V and J ends, which lost 8 bases and 7 bases, there was a span of 18 bases. Germline V lookup: CDR1 MNHEY, CDR2 SMNVEV (reference sequence). CDR3 DNA sequence: TGTGCCAGCTCCGCTGCGGGACTTATGAATTCACCCCTCCACTTT. This sequence encodes CASSAAGLMNSPLHF.

Only a few counts were recorded for this clonotype. The CDR3 sequence is CSVCLQNLPQETQYF. CDR3 bases: TGCAGCGTTTGCTTACAGAACTTACCTCAAGAGACCCAGTACTTC. This chain connects TRBV29-1 to TRBJ2-5; D gene ambiguous. The V gene's germline CDR1 is SQVTM and CDR2 ANQGSEA. With 5 bases removed from V and 2 bases from J, the gap between germline ends came to 18 bases. The CDR3 has 15 residues.

This clonotype was observed many times. The chain employs TRBV29-1 and TRBJ1-1, with D hard to call. Per germline, CDR1 SQVTM and CDR2 ANQGSEA. V lost 4 bases and J 1 base, leaving 10 bases between the germline ends. This CDR3 has 13 residues. CDR3 region: CSVGKGGNTEAFF. The DNA of the CDR3 is TGCAGCGTTGGAAAAGGAGGGAACACTGAAGCTTTCTTT. The entire variable domain, with the rest obtained from reference TRBV29-1 and TRBJ1-1, is as follows: SAVISQKPSRDICQRGTSLTIQCQVDSQVTMMFWYRQQPGQSLTLIATANQGSEATYESGFVIDKFPISRPNLTFSTLTVSNMSPEDSSIYLCSVGKGGNTEAFFGQGTRLTVV.

For this clonotype: The junction does not match germline at one end; this may be a read error. V gene TRBV19 combines with J gene TRBJ1-5, with D unclear. CDR1 and CDR2 (germline): LNHDA, SQIVND (reference sequence). The CDR3 is 16 residues long. Here the CDR3 DNA reads TGTACCAGTAGTATAGATCGACGGTATAGCAATCAGCCCCAGCATTTT. This gives the protein CTSSIDRRYSNQPQHF. The entire variable domain, with the rest obtained from reference TRBV19 and TRBJ1-5, is as follows: DGGITQSPKYLFRKEGQNVTLSCEQNLNHDAMYWYRQDPGQGLRLIYYSQIVNDFQKGDIAEGYSVSREKKESFPLTVTSAQKNPTAFYLCTSSIDRRYSNQPQHFGDGTRLSIL.

V usage is TRBV6-1 and J usage is TRBJ2-1; 9 bases fit TRBD2. V gave up 7 bases and J gave up 8 bases; unmatched junction bases: 9. Germline assignment: CDR1 MNHNS and CDR2 SASEGT. This CDR3 comprises 14 residues. Here the CDR3 reads CASTPGTSFDEQFF. The CDR3, as DNA: TGTGCCAGCACCCCCGGGACTAGCTTCGATGAGCAGTTCTTC.

This clonotype was counted many times. The chain carries TRBV7-2 and TRBJ2-7; D is unclear. The CDR3 is 17 residues long. V was trimmed by 2 bases and J by 1 base, leaving 18 bases between them. Germline CDR1 and CDR2: SGHTA and FQGNSA. The CDR3 sequence: CASSLTAVSELSYEQYF. CDR3 in DNA: TGTGCCAGCAGCTTAACCGCCGTGTCAGAACTTTCCTACGAGCAGTACTTC.

This clonotype was observed many times. The rearrangement uses TRBV7-2 and TRBJ2-5, with TRBD2 matching over 9 bases. There are 16 residues in the CDR3. The germline CDR1 and CDR2 sequences are SGHTA and FQGNSA. V was pared by 2 bases and J by 1 base, with 5 bases of the junction left unmatched. CDR3 in amino acids: CASSLRAAGGQETQYF. In DNA form, the CDR3 reads TGTGCCAGCAGCTTACGCGCAGCGGGAGGCCAAGAGACCCAGTACTTC.

In this sample, this clonotype turned up many times. The chain joins TRBV20-1 to TRBJ2-5; 9 bases are shared with TRBD1. This CDR3 is built from 13 residues. In germline, CDR1 is DFQATT, CDR2 SNEGSKA (reference sequence). The ends lost 5 bases at V and 4 bases at J; junction bases unmatched: 5. The CDR3: CSAPGQGRETQYF. DNA for the CDR3: TGCAGTGCTCCCGGACAGGGGCGAGAGACCCAGTACTTC.

This clonotype was detected ten times or more. The chain has TRBV24-1 and TRBJ1-6, with D possibly being TRBD1 (5 bases). Between the trimmed V and J ends, which lost 2 bases and 10 bases, there was a span of 11 bases. The CDR3 has 14 amino acids. Germline CDR1 is KGHDR and CDR2 is SFDVKD. For the CDR3, the DNA is TGTGCCACCAGTGATTCAGCAGGGAGATCACCCCTCCACTTT. Residues: CATSDSAGRSPLHF.

There are many counts of this clonotype. The V and J genes are TRBV7-9 and TRBJ2-7; 10 nucleotides line up with TRBD1. CDR3 size: 15 residues. Germline CDR1 SEHNR, CDR2 FQNEAQ (reference sequence). V shed 0 bases and J 7 bases; nucleotides not matched to a gene: 6. DNA for the CDR3: TGTGCCAGCAGCTTAGCGCGACAGGGGGCGCATGAGCAGTACTTC. This gives the protein CASSLARQGAHEQYF.

This clonotype was counted at least ten times. This rearrangement joins TRBV20-1 to TRBJ1-5; D might be TRBD1 (6 bases). There are 17 residues in the CDR3. Germline V gene sequence: CDR1 DFQATT, CDR2 SNEGSKA (reference sequence). Trimming removed 3 bases from V and 5 bases from J, with 23 bases in between. The CDR3 spells CSASRGWGGPDDQPQHF. In DNA, the CDR3 is TGCAGTGCTAGTCGTGGGTGGGGGGGCCCTGATGATCAGCCCCAGCATTTT.

V and J are TRBV12-3 or TRBV12-4 and TRBJ1-1; 9 bases agree with TRBD1. V lost 3 bases, J lost 6 bases, and 5 bases stayed unmatched. This CDR3 comprises 14 residues. The CDR3 sequence: CASSLNRGRPEAFF. CDR3 nucleotides: TGTGCCAGCAGTTTGAACAGGGGGCGCCCTGAAGCTTTCTTT.

This sequence joins TRBV3-1 and TRBJ1-4; D uncertain. Germline V gene data show CDR1 as LGHDT and CDR2 as YNNKEL (reference sequence). Trimming shortened V by 5 bases and J by 5 bases, and 6 bases separated the two germline ends. The CDR3 sequence is 12 residues long. The CDR3 protein is CASSKGNEKLFF. CDR3 in DNA: TGTGCCAGCAGCAAAGGGAATGAAAAACTGTTTTTT.

Notes on this clonotype: A much larger clone differs from this one at a single base, so this may be a read error. The chain has TRBV3-1 and TRBJ2-3; 10 bases fit TRBD2. Germline assignment: CDR1 LGHDT and CDR2 YNNKEL (reference sequence). CDR3 length: 17 residues. As DNA, the CDR3 is TGTACCAGCAGCCAAGATCCTAGCGGGAGAGCGACAGATACGCAGTATTTT. This gives the protein CTSSQDPSGRATDTQYF.

This clonotype was observed at least ten times. The chain links TRBV6-1 to TRBJ2-5; D perhaps matches TRBD2 (6 bases). V dropped 8 bases and J dropped 1 base, with 17 bases sitting between them. The CDR3 is 15 residues long. Looked up from germline, CDR1 is MNHNS and CDR2 is SASEGT. CDR3 in amino acids: CASCRGYFGQETQYF. In nucleotides, the CDR3 is TGTGCCAGCTGCCGGGGGTACTTTGGCCAAGAGACCCAGTACTTC.

This chain connects TRBV25-1 to TRBJ2-1; D is undetermined. Germline V gives CDR1 MGHDK, CDR2 SYGVNS. The V end lost 7 bases, the J end lost 10 bases, and 11 bases lay between the germline ends. The CDR3 has 11 residues. CDR3 loop: CASMTGSEQFF. The CDR3 nucleotides are TGTGCCAGCATGACCGGGTCAGAGCAGTTCTTC.

The chain links TRBV5-6 to TRBJ1-3; D ambiguous. Trimming shortened V by 5 bases and J by 0 bases, and 21 bases separated the two germline ends. The CDR3 is made up of 18 amino acids. Germline V gives CDR1 SGHDT, CDR2 YYEEEE. CDR3 DNA: TGTGCCAGCAGTCAACCGGGAACCAAGGGAAGCTCTGGAAACACCATATATTTT. It codes for CASSQPGTKGSSGNTIYF.

The J gene is TRBJ2-4, the V gene TRBV7-9; 7 nucleotides agree with TRBD1. After removal of 5 bases from V and 5 bases from J, the junction contained 12 bases not matched to a gene. CDR1 is SEHNR, CDR2 FQNEAQ, per germline (reference sequence). The CDR3 covers 16 residues. The CDR3 loop reads CASSPPTGKGENIQYF. CDR3 nucleotides: TGTGCCAGCAGCCCACCGACAGGGAAGGGTGAAAACATTCAGTACTTC.

The table lists this clonotype with a few counts. The V and J genes are TRBV5-1 and TRBJ2-5; TRBD2 aligns across 8 bases. CDR3 size: 15 residues. With V trimmed by 3 bases and J by 4 bases, 8 bases remained unmatched. Germline loops: CDR1 SGHRS, CDR2 YFSETQ. Here the CDR3 reads CASSWTGGPSETQYF. CDR3 sequence (DNA): TGCGCCAGCAGCTGGACGGGAGGGCCCTCAGAGACCCAGTACTTC. The whole variable domain, filled in from reference TRBV5-1 and TRBJ2-5, reads KAGVTQTPRYLIKTRGQQVTLSCSPISGHRSVSWYQQTPGQGLQFLFEYFSETQRNKGNFPGRFSGRQFSNSRSEMNVSTLELGDSALYLCASSWTGGPSETQYFGPGTRLLVL.

Many counts were recorded for this clonotype. The chain recombines TRBV6-2 or TRBV6-3 with TRBJ2-5; maybe TRBD1 (5 bases). The CDR3 is 14 amino acids. CDR1 MNHEY and CDR2 SVGEGT come from the germline V gene. Trimming stripped 0 bases from V and 5 bases from J, with 10 bases between. In nucleotides, the CDR3 is TGTGCCAGCAGTTACTCGGGGCCTGAGGAGACCCAGTACTTC. It specifies CASSYSGPEETQYF.

This sequence joins TRBV28 and TRBJ2-5; 10 nucleotides match TRBD2. The CDR3 runs 14 residues. The junction had 3 bases not matched to a gene; V was cut back by 4 bases and J by 4 bases. Per germline, CDR1 MDHEN and CDR2 SYDVKM. Here the CDR3 reads CASSWTSGLETQYF. Here the CDR3 DNA reads TGTGCCAGCAGTTGGACTAGCGGCCTAGAGACCCAGTACTTC.

The table lists this clonotype with many counts. The V call is TRBV24-1, the J call TRBJ2-3; 16 bases are a match to TRBD2. V shed 3 bases and J 7 bases; nucleotides not matched to a gene: 3. Germline CDR1 reads KGHDR; CDR2 reads SFDVKD. This CDR3 is 16 amino acids long. DNA of the CDR3: TGTGCCACCAGTGATCCGGGACTAGCGGGAGGGAATACGCAGTATTTT. Amino acid sequence: CATSDPGLAGGNTQYF.

Ten or more counts support this clonotype. The J gene is TRBJ2-3, the V gene TRBV12-3 or TRBV12-4; tentative D call: TRBD2 (6 bases). The CDR3 sequence is 15 residues long. Trimming shortened V by 6 bases and J by 1 base, and 14 bases separated the two germline ends. The CDR3 sequence is CASSLSGPGTDTQYF. As DNA, the CDR3 is TGTGCCAGCAGCCTCAGCGGGCCTGGCACAGATACGCAGTATTTT.

This clonotype was seen ten or more times. The chain recombines TRBV6-1 with TRBJ1-3; D unclear. Germline CDR1 and CDR2: MNHNS and SASEGT. The V gene lost 6 bases and the J gene lost 5 bases, with 14 bases spanning the gap. The CDR3 has 14 residues. Here the CDR3 reads CASSPTDGRNTIYF. For the CDR3, the DNA is TGTGCCAGCAGCCCGACCGACGGGCGAAACACCATATATTTT.

The sample holds a few counts of this clonotype. J is TRBJ2-2 and V is TRBV18, with D possibly matching TRBD1 (6 bases). The CDR3 is made up of 16 amino acids. The germline gives CDR1 KGHSH, CDR2 LQKENI. Trimming removed 2 bases at V and 4 bases at J, with 14 bases between. The CDR3 sequence is CASSPTPGTSTGELFF. CDR3 coding DNA: TGTGCCAGCTCACCAACTCCCGGGACATCCACCGGGGAGCTGTTTTTT.

In regard to this clonotype: It may be a read error: a sequence one base away is much more abundant. This chain uses TRBV20-1 with TRBJ2-7, with 11 bases identical to TRBD2. The CDR3 length is 15 residues. The V gene's germline CDR1 is DFQATT and CDR2 SNEGSKA (reference sequence). The trim removed 5 bases at V and 3 bases at J, leaving 9 bases unmatched. The CDR3 spells CSADLVAGGGYEQYF. The CDR3 DNA reads as TGCAGTGCTGACCTAGTAGCGGGAGGGGGCTACGAGCAGTACTTC.

This clonotype showed up just a few times. This chain joins TRBV28 and TRBJ2-6; D remains ambiguous. The CDR3 is 15 residues long. The germline V and J ends were trimmed by 2 bases and 0 bases, with 5 bases remaining between them. Per the germline V gene, CDR1 is MDHEN and CDR2 is SYDVKM. This CDR3 reads CASSLSVSGANVLTF. CDR3 bases: TGTGCCAGCAGTTTAAGTGTCTCTGGGGCCAACGTCCTGACTTTC.